Sequencing of this T cell receptor beta chain was carried out in a study of cytomegalovirus exposure and HLA in healthy donors. Findings and limits, study-wide: Many donors shared some public TCRs, even though most TCR sequences were rare.

60 Vbeta and 13 Jbeta primers were used in PCR. TCRdb's copy holds only in-frame clones and misses some; the assay was immunoSEQ multiplex PCR. The sample data list about 52,000 clones. In the case of this clone: Its cognate antigen is unknown.

CDR1 is MNHEY and CDR2 is SVGAGI in the germline V gene. Trimming removed 6 bases at V and 1 base at J, with 12 bases between. The CDR3 sequence is 14 residues long. J is TRBJ1-1 and V is TRBV6-5; D gene uncertain. Material for sequencing was PBMCs. The sequence derives from a woman aged 55-70 years in good health and CMV-seropositive. This CDR3 reads CASRNGEGNTEAFF. As DNA, the CDR3 is TGTGCCAGCAGAAACGGGGAGGGGAACACTGAAGCTTTCTTT.